Below, 30 T cell receptor beta chains from the same sample are listed, as sequenced in a study of radiation and T cells in renal cell carcinoma. Produced via immunoSEQ multiplex PCR; TCRdb's table is partial and in-frame only. This table has tens of thousands of clones, approximately 84% appearing once. The sample's time point: baseline pretreatment blood. Treatment meaning: 15 Gy SBRT to primary tumor, nephrectomy 4 weeks later. The input for sequencing was blood, taken from a patient whose treatment included radiotherapy and nephrectomy. These receptors all come from a man aged 55 to 70 with renal cell carcinoma.

This clone occurred once. V is TRBV19 and J is TRBJ1-2; D may be TRBD1 (6 bases). V was cut by 3 bases and J by 7 bases, with 15 bases left in between. The CDR3 loop spans 14 amino acids. The germline V gene has CDR1 LNHDA and CDR2 SQIVND (reference sequence). As DNA, the CDR3 is TGTGCCAGTAGTATCCGGACAGTGAATGGTGGCTACACCTTC. Translation gives CASSIRTVNGGYTF.

V usage is TRBV25-1 and J usage is TRBJ2-7, with a possible D match to TRBD2 (5 bases). Trimming removed 4 bases at V and 4 bases at J, with 14 bases between. The germline V gene has CDR1 MGHDK and CDR2 SYGVNS. CDR3 length equals 14 residues. The CDR3 protein is CASSGRESRYEQYV. CDR3 in DNA: TGTGCCAGCAGTGGTAGGGAGTCTAGGTACGAGCAGTACGTC.

This clone has only a few counts. V usage is TRBV27 and J usage is TRBJ2-1, with D possibly matching TRBD2 (6 bases). In germline, CDR1 is MNHEY, CDR2 SMNVEV (reference sequence). The CDR3 extends over 15 amino acids. V lost 5 bases to trimming and J lost 6 bases, with 17 bases between them. CDR3 sequence: CASSASLARPNEQFF. Here the CDR3 DNA reads TGTGCCAGCAGTGCCTCCCTAGCGCGCCCCAATGAGCAGTTCTTC.

The V and J genes are TRBV29-1 and TRBJ1-1, with D perhaps TRBD1 (5 bases). Germline V gene lookup returns CDR1 SQVTM and CDR2 ANQGSEA. The CDR3 totals 14 residues. V was trimmed by 4 bases and J by 4 bases, leaving 16 bases between them. The chain's CDR3 is CSVGLSQGGTEAFF. The CDR3 coding sequence is TGCAGCGTTGGACTGAGCCAGGGAGGCACTGAAGCTTTCTTT.

V and J are TRBV13 and TRBJ2-7; 9 bases agree with TRBD2. The CDR3 is made up of 16 amino acids. The junction had 11 bases not matched to a gene; V was cut back by 5 bases and J by 3 bases. Germline V gene data show CDR1 as PRHDT and CDR2 as FYEKMQ (reference sequence). The CDR3 region is CASSRDGLAPYYEQYF. The CDR3 DNA reads as TGTGCCAGCAGCCGGGACGGACTAGCGCCCTACTACGAGCAGTACTTC. Looking up the rest from reference TRBV13 and TRBJ2-7 gives the full variable domain: AAGVIQSPRHLIKEKRETATLKCYPIPRHDTVYWYQQGPGQDPQFLISFYEKMQSDKGSIPDRFSAQQFSDYHSELNMSSLELGDSALYFCASSRDGLAPYYEQYFGPGTRLTVT.

The genes are TRBV11-3 and TRBJ2-1; D might be TRBD2 (6 bases). Germline values: CDR1 SGHNT, CDR2 YENEEA. This CDR3 contains 17 residues. Trimming removed 2 bases from V and 7 bases from J, with 21 bases in between. The CDR3 is CASSLFNGRGEGNEQFF. Written as DNA, the CDR3 is TGTGCCAGCAGCTTATTTAACGGGAGAGGGGAAGGTAATGAGCAGTTCTTC.

The chain carries TRBV9 and TRBJ2-1; TRBD2 agrees at 14 bases. The germline V gene encodes CDR1 SGDLS and CDR2 YYNGEE. V gave up 3 bases and J gave up 8 bases; unmatched junction bases: 4. The CDR3 covers 15 residues. CDR3 amino acids: CASSDGTSGSYEQFF. The CDR3 nucleotides read TGTGCCAGCAGCGACGGGACTAGCGGGAGTTATGAGCAGTTCTTC.

The genes are TRBV16 and TRBJ2-5, with D possibly being TRBD2 (5 bases). CDR1 is KGHSY and CDR2 is FQNENV in the germline V gene. The CDR3 covers 14 residues. The V end was cut by 0 bases, the J end by 4 bases, with 9 bases between. CDR3 coding DNA: TGTGCCAGCAGCCAATCGGTTCGGGGAGAGACCCAGTACTTC. Amino acid sequence: CASSQSVRGETQYF.

The chain is built from TRBV9 and TRBJ1-1, with D possibly matching TRBD1 (5 bases). V was trimmed by 0 bases and J by 5 bases, leaving 11 bases between them. Per germline, CDR1 SGDLS and CDR2 YYNGEE. The CDR3 runs 14 residues. This CDR3 reads CASSVEGRGTEAFF. DNA of the CDR3: TGTGCCAGCAGCGTAGAGGGGCGTGGGACTGAAGCTTTCTTT.

The chain combines TRBV6-6 with TRBJ1-5, with a possible D match to TRBD1 (6 bases). Deletions cut 0 bases from V and 7 bases from J, with 13 bases between. Germline V lookup: CDR1 MNHNY, CDR2 SVGAGI (reference sequence). The length of the CDR3 is 15 residues. The CDR3 sequence: CASSYSVEGGQPQHF. Here the CDR3 DNA reads TGTGCCAGCAGTTACTCCGTAGAGGGGGGGCAGCCCCAGCATTTT.

This clone has a single count. The chain couples TRBV19 to TRBJ2-3, with D unresolved. With 5 bases removed from V and 0 bases from J, the gap between germline ends came to 15 bases. From germline, CDR1 is LNHDA and CDR2 SQIVND (reference sequence). The CDR3 is 16 amino acids. Here the CDR3 reads CASSPGQDRSTDTQYF. The CDR3, as DNA: TGTGCCAGTAGTCCGGGTCAAGACCGAAGCACAGATACGCAGTATTTT.

Turning to this clone: In the same sample, other DNA sequences code for this CDR3. This chain joins TRBV30 and TRBJ2-5; D gene ambiguous. The germline V gene has CDR1 GTSNPN and CDR2 SVGIG (reference sequence). V lost 0 bases and J 2 bases, leaving 1 base between the germline ends. The CDR3 runs to 11 residues. The CDR3 is CAWSVQETQYF. The CDR3 bases are TGTGCCTGGAGTGTACAAGAGACCCAGTACTTC.

V and J are TRBV2 and TRBJ2-3; 12 nucleotides align to TRBD2. V lost 4 bases, J lost 4 bases, and 3 bases stayed unmatched. This CDR3 spans 15 amino acids. Germline CDR1 is SNHLY and CDR2 is FYNNEI. CDR3 loop: CASSGLAGVPDTQYF. The CDR3 DNA follows: TGTGCCAGCAGTGGACTAGCGGGAGTCCCAGATACGCAGTATTTT.

The chain employs TRBV27 and TRBJ2-3, with 7 bases fitting TRBD2. The J segment lost 3 bases and the V segment lost 6 bases, leaving 12 bases of the junction unmatched. Germline V gives CDR1 MNHEY, CDR2 SMNVEV (reference sequence). The CDR3 covers 16 residues. The CDR3 region is CASRPRSGAGTDTQYF. CDR3 nucleotides: TGTGCCAGCAGACCCCGGTCGGGAGCGGGGACAGATACGCAGTATTTT.

J is TRBJ1-4 and V is TRBV29-1; 11 bases are shared with TRBD1. This CDR3 spans 15 amino acids. Per the germline V gene, CDR1 is SQVTM and CDR2 is ANQGSEA. V trimming: 1 base; J trimming: 8 bases; junction bases outside the gene matches: 6. For the CDR3, the DNA is TGCAGCGTTGAAGGAGGAGGGACAGGGGGAGAAAAACTGTTTTTT. Its protein is CSVEGGGTGGEKLFF.

This chain connects TRBV2 to TRBJ1-1; possibly TRBD1 for D (6 bases). Between the trimmed V and J ends, which lost 7 bases and 2 bases, there was a span of 26 bases. The CDR3 runs to 18 residues. Germline loops: CDR1 SNHLY, CDR2 FYNNEI. The CDR3 nucleotides read TGTGCCAGCACTGGGCGCCTGGACAGACTAAACATTAACACTGAAGCTTTCTTT. Amino acids: CASTGRLDRLNINTEAFF.

By share, this clone counts as medium-sized (0.01 to 0.1%). V usage is TRBV5-1 and J usage is TRBJ1-1, with D tentatively TRBD1 (5 bases). V was shortened by 1 base and J by 6 bases, with 10 bases between the two germline ends. Per the germline V gene, CDR1 is SGHRS and CDR2 is YFSETQ. CDR3 length equals 13 residues. CDR3 DNA: TGCGCCAGCAGCTTGATCCCGGGGGCTGAAGCTTTCTTT. It yields the protein CASSLIPGAEAFF.

The chain has TRBV27 and TRBJ2-3, with 7 bases that match TRBD1. J gave up 4 bases and V 8 bases, and 6 bases lay outside the gene matches. The CDR3 consists of 13 residues. Germline CDR1 MNHEY, CDR2 SMNVEV (reference sequence). CDR3 amino acids: CASSSQGPDTQYF. CDR3 bases: TGTGCCAGCTCATCACAGGGGCCAGATACGCAGTATTTT.

The chain couples TRBV4-3 to TRBJ2-3, with TRBD2 matching 10 bases. Germline lookup yields CDR1 LGHNA and CDR2 YSLEER. V lost 1 base and J lost 4; bases outside the gene matches: 8. The CDR3 length is 17 residues. The CDR3 DNA reads TGCGCCAGCAGCCAAGCCTTCGGGACTAGCGTACCAGATACGCAGTATTTT. Encoded protein: CASSQAFGTSVPDTQYF.

The chain couples TRBV9 to TRBJ2-7; D is ambiguous. Germline CDR1 SGDLS, CDR2 YYNGEE. The CDR3 is 15 amino acids. Trimming left V 0 bases short and J 2 bases short, with 12 bases between. The CDR3 DNA sequence: TGTGCCAGCAGCGTAGGTGGTACCTCCGCCTACGAGCAGTACTTC. Encoded protein: CASSVGGTSAYEQYF.

The J gene is TRBJ2-5, the V gene TRBV11-2; D is possibly TRBD1 (5 bases). Trimming left V 0 bases short and J 8 bases short, with 13 bases between. The germline gives CDR1 SGHAT, CDR2 FQNNGV. CDR3 length: 14 residues. CDR3: CASSLEGDAGTQYF. The DNA for the CDR3 is TGTGCCAGCAGCTTAGAAGGGGATGCAGGAACCCAGTACTTC.

This clone appeared once. This rearrangement joins TRBV28 to TRBJ2-7; no definite D call. The germline V gene encodes CDR1 MDHEN and CDR2 SYDVKM. V was shortened by 7 bases and J by 5 bases, with 15 bases between the two germline ends. The CDR3 is 13 amino acids. For the CDR3, the DNA is TGTGCCAGCACCAACTCCCCCGACCACGAGCAGTACGTC. This sequence encodes CASTNSPDHEQYV.

The V gene is TRBV6-6, the J gene TRBJ2-6, with no clear D. V gave up 6 bases and J gave up 4 bases, with 7 bases separating them. Germline values: CDR1 MNHNY, CDR2 SVGAGI (reference sequence). This CDR3 is 13 amino acids long. DNA for the CDR3: TGTGCCAGCAGACTGAGGGGGGCCAACGTCCTGACTTTC. It translates to CASRLRGANVLTF.

The V gene is TRBV19, the J gene TRBJ1-6; D is possibly TRBD1 (6 bases). The germline gives CDR1 LNHDA, CDR2 SQIVND (reference sequence). V lost 5 bases, J lost 14 bases, and 19 bases lay in between. The CDR3 loop spans 14 amino acids. The CDR3: CASSGGHPLRTLHF. The CDR3 nucleotides are TGTGCCAGTAGTGGGGGACACCCTCTACGGACCCTCCACTTT.

This sequence joins TRBV6-6 and TRBJ1-2; D unclear. This CDR3 has 15 residues. Germline CDR1 and CDR2: MNHNY and SVGAGI (reference sequence). With 6 bases removed from V and 4 bases from J, the gap between germline ends came to 18 bases. This chain's CDR3 is CASRPGEGAFYGYTF. The DNA of the CDR3 is TGTGCCAGCAGACCTGGGGAGGGTGCGTTCTATGGCTACACCTTC.

This chain joins TRBV30 and TRBJ2-3, with 12 bases lining up with TRBD2. Germline loops: CDR1 GTSNPN, CDR2 SVGIG (reference sequence). The CDR3 runs to 16 residues. V was pared by 1 base and J by 5 bases, with 7 bases of the junction left unmatched. The CDR3 sequence is CAWSAGLAGQGDTQYF. CDR3 bases: TGTGCCTGGAGTGCCGGACTAGCGGGGCAGGGAGATACGCAGTATTTT.

This clone has more than one count but fewer than ten. The rearrangement joins TRBV5-1 to TRBJ1-5; 7 bases align to TRBD1. V dropped 5 bases and J dropped 1; count of bases not matched to a gene: 3. This CDR3 has 14 residues. Per the germline V gene, CDR1 is SGHRS and CDR2 is YFSETQ. CDR3 bases: TGCGCCAGCAGTCAGGGGGGGAGCAATCAGCCCCAGCATTTT. Translated: CASSQGGSNQPQHF.

The gene calls are TRBV5-1 and TRBJ2-3; D ambiguous. Germline CDR1 and CDR2: SGHRS and YFSETQ. This CDR3 is 13 amino acids long. V lost 5 bases to trimming and J lost 2 bases, with 9 bases between them. CDR3 DNA sequence: TGCGCCAGCAGTTCGCTAGACACAGATACGCAGTATTTT. This encodes CASSSLDTDTQYF.

This chain uses TRBV19 with TRBJ1-2; 10 nucleotides match TRBD1. V shed 5 bases and J 4 bases; nucleotides not matched to a gene: 7. Per the germline V gene, CDR1 is LNHDA and CDR2 is SQIVND (reference sequence). The CDR3 contains 15 residues. The CDR3 region is CASSDRGQTGYGYTF. The DNA for the CDR3 is TGTGCCAGTAGTGACAGGGGGCAAACGGGCTATGGCTACACCTTC.

Written as DNA, the CDR3 is TGTGCCAGCAGCTCCCCCCGAGAGACAGAAAATTATCAGCCCCAGCATTTT. Amino acids: CASSSPRETENYQPQHF. The rearrangement uses TRBV7-2 and TRBJ1-5; D may be TRBD1 (5 bases). The CDR3 is made up of 17 amino acids. Germline V gene lookup returns CDR1 SGHTA and CDR2 FQGNSA. With 4 bases removed from V and 5 bases from J, the gap between germline ends came to 21 bases.